The clone carrying this TCR beta chain came up once. Its antigen is not known. The ends were cut back, 3 bases at V and 3 bases at J, with 11 bases in the middle. The CDR3 runs 14 residues. CDR1 and CDR2 (germline): SGHAT, FQNNGV. Profiling relied on immunoSEQ multiplex PCR, and the TCRdb table lists in-frame clones only, not all of them. The sample yields tens of thousands of clones, 89% seen once. The data are from a study of OX40 agonist ivuxolimab in advanced cancers. About the research overall: At doses from 0.01 to 10 mg/kg, patients were given intravenous ivuxolimab every 2 weeks. Overall study results and limits: In general, CD8+ T cells held more expanded clones than CD4+ did, on average. Nonresponders, in some cases, also had low normalized T-cell clonal expansion. The antigen specificity of the peripheral T cells (those that were expanded) was not determined.

This receptor was obtained from an adult with an advanced solid tumor such as melanoma, head and neck, liver or kidney cancer. J is TRBJ2-5 and V is TRBV11-2; D unclear. Sample: CD4+ or CD8+ T cells sorted from blood, taken in a trial of the OX40 agonist ivuxolimab. The CDR3 DNA reads TGTGCCAGCAGCTTCGGTGGAGAAAAAGAGACCCAGTACTTC. It codes for CASSFGGEKETQYF.